Reported below is one T cell receptor beta chain. The repertoire was sequenced with immunoSEQ multiplex PCR; TCRdb's copy has only in-frame clones and lacks some. The sample holds about 43,000 clones, more than 75% seen once. Germline values: CDR1 MDHEN, CDR2 SYDVKM. This CDR3 has 16 amino acids. V dropped 2 bases and J dropped 6; count of bases not matched to a gene: 9. These data are taken from a study of blood T cell repertoires in COVID-19. Looking at the study overall: From T cells, B-cell-depleted T cells, or PBMCs came the material, which was cDNA or gDNA.

This chain links TRBV28 with TRBJ2-2, with 7 positions matching TRBD2. The sample was peripheral blood. The sequence was obtained from a man in his forties or fifties with COVID-19, enrolled during active disease. The CDR3 spells CASSLNRIAGSGELFF. CDR3 in DNA: TGTGCCAGCAGTTTAAATAGAATAGCGGGCTCCGGGGAGCTGTTTTTT.